This T cell receptor beta chain was captured by sequencing in a study of T cells in localized non-small cell lung cancer. In regard to this clone: At one boundary the junction diverges from the germline segment, which might be a read error.

CDR3 length: 18 residues. Germline CDR1 is MNHGY and CDR2 is SAAAGT. The table came from immunoSEQ multiplex PCR; TCRdb's copy has only in-frame clones and leaves some out. The data show 1,500 to 2,000 clones, about a fifth seen once. Specimen: lung tumor tissue, collected before any cancer treatment. The chain uses TRBV6-8 and TRBJ2-3; TRBD2 matches at 11 bases. The origin of this receptor is a male donor older than 55 with stage I lung adenocarcinoma. DNA of the CDR3: TGTGCCATCAGTGGTCTCAGGGTAGCGGGGGGGAACACAGATACGCAGTATTTT. Protein: CAISGLRVAGGNTDTQYF.